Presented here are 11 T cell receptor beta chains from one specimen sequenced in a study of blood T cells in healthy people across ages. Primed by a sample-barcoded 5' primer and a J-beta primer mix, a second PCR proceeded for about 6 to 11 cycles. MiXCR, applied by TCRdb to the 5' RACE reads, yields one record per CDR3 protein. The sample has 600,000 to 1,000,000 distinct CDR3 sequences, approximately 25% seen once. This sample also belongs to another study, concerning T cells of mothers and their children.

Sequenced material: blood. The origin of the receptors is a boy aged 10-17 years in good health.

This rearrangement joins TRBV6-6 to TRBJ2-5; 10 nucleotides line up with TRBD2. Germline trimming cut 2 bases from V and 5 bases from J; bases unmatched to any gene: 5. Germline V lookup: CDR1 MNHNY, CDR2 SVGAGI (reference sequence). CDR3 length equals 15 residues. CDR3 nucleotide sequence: TGTGCCAGCAGTTACCCAGCGGGGGGGACCGAGACCCAGTACTTC. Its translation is CASSYPAGGTETQYF.

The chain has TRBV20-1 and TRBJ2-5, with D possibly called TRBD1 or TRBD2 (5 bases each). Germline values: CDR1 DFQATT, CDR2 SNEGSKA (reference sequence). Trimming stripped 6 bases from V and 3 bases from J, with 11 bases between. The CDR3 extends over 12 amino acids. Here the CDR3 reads CSAAGTEETQYF. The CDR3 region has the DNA TGCAGTGCGGCCGGGACGGAAGAGACCCAGTACTTC.

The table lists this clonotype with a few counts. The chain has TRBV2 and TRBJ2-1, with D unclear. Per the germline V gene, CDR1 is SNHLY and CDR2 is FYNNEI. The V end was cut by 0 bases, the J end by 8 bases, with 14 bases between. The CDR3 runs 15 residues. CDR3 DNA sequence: TGTGCCAGCAGTGAAGCGCTTTCGGTTATCGATGAGCAGTTCTTC. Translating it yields CASSEALSVIDEQFF.

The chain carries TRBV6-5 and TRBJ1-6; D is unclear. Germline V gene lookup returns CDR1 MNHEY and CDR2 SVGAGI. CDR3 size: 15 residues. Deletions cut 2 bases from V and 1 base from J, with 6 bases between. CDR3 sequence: CASSYLRSYNSPLHF. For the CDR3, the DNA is TGTGCCAGCAGTTACCTGAGGTCCTATAATTCACCCCTCCACTTT.

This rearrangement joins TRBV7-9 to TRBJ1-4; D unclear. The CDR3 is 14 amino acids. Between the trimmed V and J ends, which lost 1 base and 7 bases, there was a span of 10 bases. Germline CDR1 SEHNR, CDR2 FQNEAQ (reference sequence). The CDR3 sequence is CASSLDTYGEKLFF. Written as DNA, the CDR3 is TGTGCCAGCAGCTTAGACACGTATGGTGAAAAACTGTTTTTT.

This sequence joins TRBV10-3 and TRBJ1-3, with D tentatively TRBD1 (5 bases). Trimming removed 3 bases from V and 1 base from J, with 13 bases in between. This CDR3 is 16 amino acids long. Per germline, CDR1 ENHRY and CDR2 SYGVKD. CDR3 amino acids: CAISDLQGFSGNTIYF. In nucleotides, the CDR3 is TGTGCCATCAGTGACCTCCAGGGATTTTCTGGAAACACCATATATTTT.

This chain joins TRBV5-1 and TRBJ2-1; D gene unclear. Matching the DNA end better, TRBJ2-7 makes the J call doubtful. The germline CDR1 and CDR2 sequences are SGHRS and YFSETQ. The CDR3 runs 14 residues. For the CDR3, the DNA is TGCGCCAGCAGCTTGGAACCCATGTTGGGAGAGCAGTACTTC. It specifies CASSLEPMLGEQYF.

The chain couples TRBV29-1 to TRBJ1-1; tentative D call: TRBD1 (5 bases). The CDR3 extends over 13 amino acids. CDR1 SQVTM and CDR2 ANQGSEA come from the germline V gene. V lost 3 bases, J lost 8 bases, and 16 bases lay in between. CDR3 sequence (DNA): TGCAGCGTTGAGGGCGGGAAGACAGCCGAAGCTTTCTTT. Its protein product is CSVEGGKTAEAFF.

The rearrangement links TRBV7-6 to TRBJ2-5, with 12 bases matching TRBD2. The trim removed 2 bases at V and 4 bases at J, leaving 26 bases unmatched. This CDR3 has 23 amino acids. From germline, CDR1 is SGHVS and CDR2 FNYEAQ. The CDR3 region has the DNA TGTGCCAGCAGCTTACCTCCCGGGGCTAGCGGGGGGGCAGTCGTCTGGTCCGGAGAGACCCAGTACTTC. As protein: CASSLPPGASGGAVVWSGETQYF.

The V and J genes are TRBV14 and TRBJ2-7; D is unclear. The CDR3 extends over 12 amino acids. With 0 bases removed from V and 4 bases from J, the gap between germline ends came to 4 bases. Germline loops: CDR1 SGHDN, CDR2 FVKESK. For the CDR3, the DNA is TGTGCCAGCAGCCAAGATACGTACGAGCAGTACTTC. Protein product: CASSQDTYEQYF.

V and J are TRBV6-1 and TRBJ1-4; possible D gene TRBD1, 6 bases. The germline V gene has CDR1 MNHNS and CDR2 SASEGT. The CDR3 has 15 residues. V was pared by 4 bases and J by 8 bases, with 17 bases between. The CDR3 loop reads CASSGRDTIDEKLFF. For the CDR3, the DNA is TGTGCCAGCAGTGGCCGGGACACCATTGACGAAAAACTGTTTTTT.